The following is a T cell receptor (beta chain) sequence with its context. What it binds is not known. This CDR3 contains 15 residues. V lost 7 bases and J 3 bases, leaving 15 bases between the germline ends. Germline V gene sequence: CDR1 SNHLY, CDR2 FYNNEI. This entry belongs to a study of cytomegalovirus exposure and HLA in healthy donors. The study's findings and limits: TCR beta sequences reportedly predicted most subjects' HLA-A and HLA-B alleles accurately. The authors enumerated 164 TCR beta chains as linked to cytomegalovirus.

Both 60 Vbeta primers and 13 Jbeta primers went into the PCR. Profiling relied on immunoSEQ multiplex PCR, and the TCRdb table lists in-frame clones only, not all of them. The data contain more than 85,000 clones, over 70% of them singletons. This TCR derives from a male donor in good health and CMV-seronegative. The V call is TRBV2, the J call TRBJ1-4, with a tentative D call TRBD1 (5 bases). Sequences were obtained from PBMCs. CDR3 protein: CASNSQGSANEKLFF. As DNA, the CDR3 is TGTGCCAGCAATTCGCAGGGCTCCGCTAATGAAAAACTGTTTTTT.